This T cell receptor beta chain is drawn from a study of HIV-infected patients and healthy controls. Alpha and beta constant-region primers primed reverse transcription of around 500 ng RNA. Using multiplexing indices, alpha and beta chain libraries were generated apart by chain-specific third strand synthesis. Each CDR3 protein is one row after TCRdb ran MiXCR on the 5' RACE reads. The sample records about 10,000 distinct CDR3 sequences, 8.5% to 12% being singletons. The CDR3 is 13 residues long. V was pared by 4 bases and J by 6 bases, with 9 bases between. In germline, CDR1 is LGHNA, CDR2 YSLEER. Whole blood was used without fractionation, so all unsorted peripheral T cells were included. People with immunomodulatory therapy, recent vaccination or treatment interruptions were not enrolled. This clonotype was found many times.

Source: blood, taken before antiretroviral therapy. The V gene is TRBV4-3, the J gene TRBJ2-2; D is possibly TRBD2 (5 bases). This receptor was identified in an adult with HIV infection. The CDR3: CASSLLRAGELFF. In DNA, the CDR3 is TGCGCCAGCAGCCTCCTGCGGGCCGGGGAGCTGTTTTTT.